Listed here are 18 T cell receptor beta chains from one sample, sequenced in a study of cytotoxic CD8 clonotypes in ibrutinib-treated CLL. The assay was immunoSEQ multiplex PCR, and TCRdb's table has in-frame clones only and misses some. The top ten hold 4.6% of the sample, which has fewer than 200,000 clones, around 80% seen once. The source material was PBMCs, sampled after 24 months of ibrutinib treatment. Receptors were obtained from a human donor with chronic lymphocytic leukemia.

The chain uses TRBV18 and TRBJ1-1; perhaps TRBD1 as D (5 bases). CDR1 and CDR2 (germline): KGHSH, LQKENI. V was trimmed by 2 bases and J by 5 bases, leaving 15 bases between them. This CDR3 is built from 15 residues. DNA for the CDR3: TGTGCCAGCTCACCAAACGGTGGGGGGGGAACTGAAGCTTTCTTT. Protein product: CASSPNGGGGTEAFF.

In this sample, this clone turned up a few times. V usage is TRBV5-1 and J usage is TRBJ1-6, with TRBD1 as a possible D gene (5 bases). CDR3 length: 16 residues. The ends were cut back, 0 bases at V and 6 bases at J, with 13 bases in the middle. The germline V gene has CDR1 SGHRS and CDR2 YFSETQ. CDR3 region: CASSLASGTANSPLHF. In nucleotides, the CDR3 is TGCGCCAGCAGCTTGGCTTCAGGGACGGCTAATTCACCCCTCCACTTT.

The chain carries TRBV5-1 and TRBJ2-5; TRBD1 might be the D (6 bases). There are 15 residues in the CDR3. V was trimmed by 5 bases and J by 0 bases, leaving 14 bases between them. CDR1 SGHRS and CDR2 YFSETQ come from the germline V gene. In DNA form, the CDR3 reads TGCGCCAGCAGTCGTGACAGGCCCCACCAAGAGACCCAGTACTTC. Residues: CASSRDRPHQETQYF.

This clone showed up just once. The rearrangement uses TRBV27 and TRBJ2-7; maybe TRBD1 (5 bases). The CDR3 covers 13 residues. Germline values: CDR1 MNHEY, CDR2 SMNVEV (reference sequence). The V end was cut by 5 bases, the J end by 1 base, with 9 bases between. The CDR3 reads CASSATESYEQYF. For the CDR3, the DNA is TGTGCCAGCAGTGCGACAGAATCCTACGAGCAGTACTTC.

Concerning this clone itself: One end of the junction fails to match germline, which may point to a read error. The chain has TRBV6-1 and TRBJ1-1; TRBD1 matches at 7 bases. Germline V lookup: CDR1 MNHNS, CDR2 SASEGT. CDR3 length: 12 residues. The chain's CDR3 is CASSENRDGTDF. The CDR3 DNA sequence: TGTGCCAGCAGTGAAAACAGGGACGGGACAGACTTT.

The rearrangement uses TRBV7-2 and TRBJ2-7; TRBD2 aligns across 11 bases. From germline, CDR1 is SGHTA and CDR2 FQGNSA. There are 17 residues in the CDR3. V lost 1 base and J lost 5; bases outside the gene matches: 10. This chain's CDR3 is CASSLGSHSGRAHEQYF. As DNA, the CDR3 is TGTGCCAGCAGCTTAGGATCCCATAGCGGGAGGGCCCACGAGCAGTACTTC. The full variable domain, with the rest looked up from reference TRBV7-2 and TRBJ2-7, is GAGVSQSPSNKVTEKGKDVELRCDPISGHTALYWYRQSLGQGLEFLIYFQGNSAPDKSGLPSDRFSAERTGGSVSTLTIQRTQQEDSAVYLCASSLGSHSGRAHEQYFGPGTRLTVT.

The CDR3 coding sequence is TGCGCCAGCAGCTTGGGCCCTAGTAATAGCAATCAGCCCCAGCATTTT. It specifies CASSLGPSNSNQPQHF. This chain links TRBV5-1 with TRBJ1-5, with D uncertain. The ends were cut back, 0 bases at V and 0 bases at J, with 10 bases in the middle. The CDR3 has 16 residues. Germline V gives CDR1 SGHRS, CDR2 YFSETQ.

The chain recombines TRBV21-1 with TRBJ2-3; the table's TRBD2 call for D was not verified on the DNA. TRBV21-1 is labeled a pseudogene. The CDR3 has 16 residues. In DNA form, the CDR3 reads TGTGCCAGCAGCATCATGCCGGGGATATGCACAGATACGCAGTATTTT. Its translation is CASSIMPGICTDTQYF.

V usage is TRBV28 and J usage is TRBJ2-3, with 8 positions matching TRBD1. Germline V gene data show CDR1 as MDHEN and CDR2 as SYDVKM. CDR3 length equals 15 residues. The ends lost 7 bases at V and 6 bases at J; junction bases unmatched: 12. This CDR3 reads CASIPGQALADTQYF. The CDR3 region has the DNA TGTGCCAGCATTCCGGGACAGGCTCTAGCGGATACGCAGTATTTT.

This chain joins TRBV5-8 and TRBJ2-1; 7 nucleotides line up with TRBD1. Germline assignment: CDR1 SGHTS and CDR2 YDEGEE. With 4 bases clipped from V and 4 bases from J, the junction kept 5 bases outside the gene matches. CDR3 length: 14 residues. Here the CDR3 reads CASSHPGQYNEQFF. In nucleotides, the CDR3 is TGTGCCAGCAGCCATCCGGGACAGTACAATGAGCAGTTCTTC.

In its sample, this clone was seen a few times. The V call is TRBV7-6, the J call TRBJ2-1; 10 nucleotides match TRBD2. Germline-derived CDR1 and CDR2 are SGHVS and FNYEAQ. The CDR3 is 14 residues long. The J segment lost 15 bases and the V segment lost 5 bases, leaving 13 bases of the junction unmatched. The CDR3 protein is CASSQNPSGSGAFF. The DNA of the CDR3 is TGTGCCAGCAGCCAAAACCCTAGCGGGAGCGGGGCGTTCTTC. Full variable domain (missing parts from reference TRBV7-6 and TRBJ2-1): GAGVSQSPRYKVTKRGQDVALRCDPISGHVSLYWYRQALGQGPEFLTYFNYEAQQDKSGLPNDRFSAERPEGSISTLTIQRTEQRDSAMYRCASSQNPSGSGAFFGPGTRLTVL.

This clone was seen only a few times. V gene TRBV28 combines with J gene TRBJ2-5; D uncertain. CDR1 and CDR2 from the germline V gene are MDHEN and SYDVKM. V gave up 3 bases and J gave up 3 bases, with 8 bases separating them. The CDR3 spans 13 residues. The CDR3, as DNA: TGTGCCAGCAGTTTGGGCTTTAAAGAGACCCAGTACTTC. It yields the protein CASSLGFKETQYF.

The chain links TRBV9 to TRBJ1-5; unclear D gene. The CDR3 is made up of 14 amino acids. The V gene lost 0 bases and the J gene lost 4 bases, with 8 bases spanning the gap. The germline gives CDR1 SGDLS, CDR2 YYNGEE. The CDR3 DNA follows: TGTGCCAGCAGCGTAGGGAAGGTTAATCAGCCCCAGCATTTT. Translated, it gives CASSVGKVNQPQHF.

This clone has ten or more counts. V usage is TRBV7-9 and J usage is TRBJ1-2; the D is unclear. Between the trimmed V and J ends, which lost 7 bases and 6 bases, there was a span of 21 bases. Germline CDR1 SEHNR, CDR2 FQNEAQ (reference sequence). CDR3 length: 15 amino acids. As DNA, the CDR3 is TGTGCCAGCACGGAAGGAGGCAACCTCCTTAATGGCTACACCTTC. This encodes CASTEGGNLLNGYTF.

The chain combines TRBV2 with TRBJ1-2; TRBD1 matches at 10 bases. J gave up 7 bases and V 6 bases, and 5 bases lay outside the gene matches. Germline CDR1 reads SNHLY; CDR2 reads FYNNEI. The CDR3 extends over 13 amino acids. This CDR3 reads CASRDRGYGGYTF. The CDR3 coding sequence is TGTGCCAGCAGGGACAGGGGGTACGGTGGCTACACCTTC.

CDR3 amino acids: CASSSGTGFEKLFF. The DNA of the CDR3 is TGTGCCAGCAGCTCCGGGACAGGGTTTGAAAAACTGTTTTTT. The chain recombines TRBV5-4 with TRBJ1-4; 9 bases align to TRBD1. The CDR3 loop spans 14 amino acids. Unmatched junction bases numbered 4, after V lost 3 bases and J lost 7 bases. CDR1 is SGHNT and CDR2 is YYREEE in the germline V gene (reference sequence).

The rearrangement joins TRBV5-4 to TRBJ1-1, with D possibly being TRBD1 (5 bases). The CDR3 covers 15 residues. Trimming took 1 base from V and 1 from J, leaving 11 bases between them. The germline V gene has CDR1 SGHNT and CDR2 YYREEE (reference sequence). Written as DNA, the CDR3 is TGTGCCAGCAGCTTGAGATTACAGGAGAACACTGAAGCTTTCTTT. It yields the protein CASSLRLQENTEAFF.

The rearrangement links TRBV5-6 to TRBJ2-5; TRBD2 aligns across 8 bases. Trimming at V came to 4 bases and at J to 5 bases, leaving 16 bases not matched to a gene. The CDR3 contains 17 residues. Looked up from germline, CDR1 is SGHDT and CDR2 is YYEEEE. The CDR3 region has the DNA TGTGCCAGCAGCCCGCGAAGTTTGGGCGGGAGGAGGGAGACCCAGTACTTC. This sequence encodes CASSPRSLGGRRETQYF.